The 8 T cell receptor beta chains below were found in one sample sequenced in a study of T cell responses to AZD1222 COVID-19 vaccine. Libraries were prepared by immunoSEQ multiplex PCR; TCRdb keeps only in-frame clonotypes and omits some of them. The sample holds 250,000 or so clones, 85% to 95% seen once. This specimen consisted of peripheral blood, obtained on day 0 of AZD1222 vaccination. The receptors were gathered from an adult in good health.

This chain uses TRBV10-3 with TRBJ2-3, with TRBD2 as a possible D gene (7 bases). V was pared by 5 bases and J by 5 bases, with 14 bases between. This CDR3 is built from 14 residues. Germline V gives CDR1 ENHRY, CDR2 SYGVKD. The CDR3 nucleotides read TGTGCCATCAGTAACGGGGGGCCGGTAGATACGCAGTATTTT. The encoded protein is CAISNGGPVDTQYF.

The J gene is TRBJ2-7, the V gene TRBV28, with D unresolved. Germline V gene sequence: CDR1 MDHEN, CDR2 SYDVKM. Trimming cost V 5 bases and J 4 bases, with 6 bases left between them. The CDR3 sequence is 11 residues long. CDR3 in amino acids: CASSKVYEQYF. CDR3 coding DNA: TGTGCCAGCAGTAAGGTTTACGAGCAGTACTTC.

V usage is TRBV5-6 and J usage is TRBJ1-6, with D perhaps matching TRBD1 (5 bases). The CDR3 runs 15 residues. The ends were cut back, 0 bases at V and 10 bases at J, with 14 bases in the middle. CDR1 is SGHDT, CDR2 YYEEEE, per germline. The chain's CDR3 is CASSLGQGKASPLHF. CDR3 nucleotides: TGTGCCAGCAGCTTGGGGCAGGGAAAGGCATCACCCCTCCACTTT. The full variable domain, with the rest looked up from reference TRBV5-6 and TRBJ1-6, is DAGVTQSPTHLIKTRGQQVTLRCSPKSGHDTVSWYQQALGQGPQFIFQYYEEEERQRGNFPDRFSGHQFPNYSSELNVNALLLGDSALYLCASSLGQGKASPLHFGNGTRLTVT.

J is TRBJ2-7 and V is TRBV28; 7 positions match TRBD2. Germline values: CDR1 MDHEN, CDR2 SYDVKM. The length of the CDR3 is 14 residues. V lost 7 bases and J lost 4; bases outside the gene matches: 10. The CDR3 reads CASTLGAGSYEQYF. DNA for the CDR3: TGTGCCAGCACCCTCGGAGCGGGAAGTTACGAGCAGTACTTC. Supplemented by reference TRBV28 and TRBJ2-7, the full variable domain reads DVKVTQSSRYLVKRTGEKVFLECVQDMDHENMFWYRQDPGLGLRLIYFSYDVKMKEKGDIPEGYSVSREKKERFSLILESASTNQTSMYLCASTLGAGSYEQYFGPGTRLTVT.

The rearrangement uses TRBV6-5 and TRBJ2-7, with 8 bases aligning to TRBD2. The germline CDR1 and CDR2 sequences are MNHEY and SVGAGI. The CDR3 consists of 15 residues. With 7 bases clipped from V and 2 bases from J, the junction kept 10 bases outside the gene matches. CDR3 DNA: TGTGCCAGCATCGCCGGAAGCGGGAGCCCCTACGAGCAGTACTTC. It yields the protein CASIAGSGSPYEQYF.

V usage is TRBV7-2 and J usage is TRBJ2-3; D uncertain. Per germline, CDR1 SGHTA and CDR2 FQGNSA. V was shortened by 5 bases and J by 0 bases, with 6 bases between the two germline ends. This CDR3 has 13 amino acids. The CDR3 DNA follows: TGTGCCAGCAGCGCTTACAGCACAGATACGCAGTATTTT. The encoded protein is CASSAYSTDTQYF.

CDR3 residues: CAISSSSGVYNEQFF. The CDR3 DNA sequence: TGTGCCATCAGCAGTTCTAGCGGGGTTTACAATGAGCAGTTCTTC. This chain uses TRBV10-3 with TRBJ2-1; 9 nucleotides match TRBD2. The CDR3 has 15 residues. Per the germline V gene, CDR1 is ENHRY and CDR2 is SYGVKD. With 6 bases clipped from V and 4 bases from J, the junction kept 7 bases outside the gene matches.

DNA for the CDR3: TGTGCCAGCAGCTTAGTTCGGACACACTCCCTATTGAACACTGAAGCTTTCTTT. It is translated as CASSLVRTHSLLNTEAFF. V is TRBV7-8 and J is TRBJ1-1; possible D gene TRBD1, 5 bases. Trimming took off 1 base at V and 0 bases at J, with 18 bases between the two ends. Germline loops: CDR1 SGHVS, CDR2 FQNEAQ. The CDR3 has 18 residues. Combining the CDR3 with reference TRBV7-8 and TRBJ1-1 gives the whole variable domain GAGVSQSPRYKVAKRGQDVALRCDPISGHVSLFWYQQALGQGPEFLTYFQNEAQLDKSGLPSDRFFAERPEGSVSTLKIQRTQQEDSAVYLCASSLVRTHSLLNTEAFFGQGTRLTVV.